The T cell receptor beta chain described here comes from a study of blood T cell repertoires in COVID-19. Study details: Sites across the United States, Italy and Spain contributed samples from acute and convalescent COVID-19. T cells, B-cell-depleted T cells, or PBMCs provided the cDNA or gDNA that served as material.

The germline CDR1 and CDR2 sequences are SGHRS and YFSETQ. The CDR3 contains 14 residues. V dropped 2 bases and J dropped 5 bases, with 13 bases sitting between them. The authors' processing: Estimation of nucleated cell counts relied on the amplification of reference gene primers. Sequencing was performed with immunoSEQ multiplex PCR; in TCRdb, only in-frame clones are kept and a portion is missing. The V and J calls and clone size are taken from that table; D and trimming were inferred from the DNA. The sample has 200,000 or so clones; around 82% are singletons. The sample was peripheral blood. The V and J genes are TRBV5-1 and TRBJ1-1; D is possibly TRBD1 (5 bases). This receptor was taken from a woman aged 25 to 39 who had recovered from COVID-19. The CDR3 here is CASSFLGGGTEAFF. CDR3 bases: TGCGCCAGCAGCTTCCTTGGGGGAGGAACTGAAGCTTTCTTT.